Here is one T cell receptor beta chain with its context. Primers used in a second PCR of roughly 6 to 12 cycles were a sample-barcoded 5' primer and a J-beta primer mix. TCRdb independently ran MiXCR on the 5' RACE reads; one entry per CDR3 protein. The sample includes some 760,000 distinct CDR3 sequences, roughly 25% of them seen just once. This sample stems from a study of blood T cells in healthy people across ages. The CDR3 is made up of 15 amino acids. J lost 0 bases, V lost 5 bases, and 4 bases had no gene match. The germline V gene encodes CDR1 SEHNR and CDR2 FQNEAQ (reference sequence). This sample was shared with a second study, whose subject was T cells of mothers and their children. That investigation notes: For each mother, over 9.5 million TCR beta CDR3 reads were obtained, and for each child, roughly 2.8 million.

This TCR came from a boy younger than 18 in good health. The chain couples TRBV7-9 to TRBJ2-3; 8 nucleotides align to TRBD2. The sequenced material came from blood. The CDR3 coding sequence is TGTGCCAGCAGCCCCGGGAGGGTGAGCACAGATACGCAGTATTTT. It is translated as CASSPGRVSTDTQYF.